The 27 T cell receptor beta chains listed next were all sequenced from one sample in a study of T cells in Graves' hyperthyroidism and ophthalmopathy. The source material, RNA transcripts, was used to amplify TCR beta CDR3 regions. The primer set for the first-round RT-PCR of the TCR CDR3 was HTBI. One entry per CDR3 protein, called by TCRdb with MiXCR from the multiplex PCR reads. The profile shows some 490,000 distinct CDR3 sequences, around 16% of them singletons. Sequenced sample: blood. The source of these receptors is a woman under 40 with Graves' ophthalmopathy.

In this sample, this clonotype turned up many times. Germline and junction disagree at one end, which may indicate a read error. The chain carries TRBV3-1 and TRBJ2-5, with 14 bases identical to TRBD2. This CDR3 is built from 16 residues. CDR1 LGHDT and CDR2 YNNKEL come from the germline V gene (reference sequence). CDR3 bases: TGTGCCTGCAGCGGGACTAGCGGGAGACAACAAGAGACCCAGTACTTC. It yields the protein CACSGTSGRQQETQYF.

Worth noting for this clonotype: A much larger clone differs from this one at a single base, so this may be a read error. The rearrangement joins TRBV6-6 to TRBJ2-6; TRBD1 matches at 7 bases. There are 16 residues in the CDR3. The germline V gene has CDR1 MNHNY and CDR2 SVGAGI (reference sequence). CDR3 sequence: CAGSYLRGSGANVLTF. CDR3 nucleotides: TGTGCCGGCAGTTACCTCAGGGGGTCTGGGGCCAACGTCCTGACTTTC.

This clonotype was counted many times. The chain joins TRBV11-1 to TRBJ2-5; 10 positions agree with TRBD2. Trimming took 8 bases from V and 4 from J; bases not matched to a gene: 4. Germline CDR1 is SGHAT and CDR2 is FQDESV (reference sequence). This CDR3 spans 13 amino acids. The DNA for the CDR3 is TGTGCCAGCCGTCTAGCGGGAGCAGAGACCCAGTACTTC. Residues: CASRLAGAETQYF. Filled out from reference TRBV11-1 and TRBJ2-5, the complete variable domain reads EAEVAQSPRYKITEKSQAVAFWCDPISGHATLYWYRQILGQGPELLVQFQDESVVDDSQLPKDRFSAERLKGVDSTLKIQPAELGDSAMYLCASRLAGAETQYFGPGTRLLVL.

There are many counts of this clonotype. The chain carries TRBV7-9 and TRBJ2-5; D ambiguous. Germline assignment: CDR1 SEHNR and CDR2 FQNEAQ (reference sequence). V lost 8 bases and J lost 0, with 19 bases in between. The CDR3 has 16 residues. The CDR3 protein is CASRLIPDDNQETQYF. The CDR3 bases are TGTGCCAGCCGCCTTATCCCAGATGACAACCAAGAGACCCAGTACTTC. The full variable domain, rest sourced from reference TRBV7-9 and TRBJ2-5, is DTGVSQNPRHKITKRGQNVTFRCDPISEHNRLYWYRQTLGQGPEFLTYFQNEAQLEKSRLLSDRFSAERPKGSFSTLEIQRTEQGDSAMYLCASRLIPDDNQETQYFGPGTRLLVL.

This clonotype has ten or more counts. The chain links TRBV18 to TRBJ2-1; TRBD1 agrees at 10 bases. Per germline, CDR1 KGHSH and CDR2 LQKENI. J lost 6 bases, V lost 2 bases, and 4 bases had no gene match. This CDR3 region has 15 residues. The CDR3 nucleotides read TGTGCCAGCTCACCAAGGGACAGGGGCTTCAATGAGCAGTTCTTC. Translated, it gives CASSPRDRGFNEQFF. Together with reference TRBV18 and TRBJ2-1, the CDR3 gives the full variable domain: NAGVMQNPRHLVRRRGQEARLRCSPMKGHSHVYWYRQLPEEGLKFMVYLQKENIIDESGMPKERFSAEFPKEGPSILRIQQVVRGDSAAYFCASSPRDRGFNEQFFGPGTRLTVL.

This clonotype has ten or more counts. The chain joins TRBV7-2 to TRBJ2-1; D is unresolved. V lost 1 base, J lost 9 bases, and 10 bases lay in between. The V gene's germline CDR1 is SGHTA and CDR2 FQGNSA. There are 13 residues in the CDR3. The CDR3 nucleotides are TGTGCCAGCAGCTTAGGGGCAGGTTTTGAGCAGTTCTTC. As protein: CASSLGAGFEQFF. Together with reference TRBV7-2 and TRBJ2-1, the CDR3 gives the full variable domain: GAGVSQSPSNKVTEKGKDVELRCDPISGHTALYWYRQSLGQGLEFLIYFQGNSAPDKSGLPSDRFSAERTGGSVSTLTIQRTQQEDSAVYLCASSLGAGFEQFFGPGTRLTVL.

This clonotype was found many times. J is TRBJ1-6 and V is TRBV4-3, with TRBD1 matching over 7 bases. The junction had 4 bases not matched to a gene; V was cut back by 0 bases and J by 11 bases. Germline V gene sequence: CDR1 LGHNA, CDR2 YSLEER. CDR3 length: 14 amino acids. The CDR3 region has the DNA TGCGCCAGCAGCCAAGATTCCCAGGGGGCACCCCTCCACTTT. Its translation is CASSQDSQGAPLHF.

The sample holds a few counts of this clonotype. The chain uses TRBV6-5 and TRBJ2-2; D is undetermined. The germline V gene encodes CDR1 MNHEY and CDR2 SVGAGI. The CDR3 length is 16 residues. Deletions cut 0 bases from V and 0 bases from J, with 8 bases between. The CDR3 loop reads CASSYSVTSNTGELFF. In nucleotides, the CDR3 is TGTGCCAGCAGTTACTCGGTCACATCGAACACCGGGGAGCTGTTTTTT.

This clonotype has at least ten counts. The chain carries TRBV4-1 and TRBJ2-1; tentative D call: TRBD2 (5 bases). V lost 1 base and J 4 bases, leaving 17 bases between the germline ends. Germline values: CDR1 MGHRA, CDR2 YSYEKL. This CDR3 is built from 17 residues. CDR3 bases: TGCGCCAGCAGCCAAGTCGGGGTTCTTGGTGGATACAATGAGCAGTTCTTC. It is translated as CASSQVGVLGGYNEQFF.

This clonotype has ten or more counts. The rearrangement joins TRBV18 to TRBJ2-3; 9 bases are shared with TRBD2. V was pared by 7 bases and J by 6 bases, with 17 bases of the junction left unmatched. The germline gives CDR1 KGHSH, CDR2 LQKENI. The CDR3 is made up of 17 amino acids. The CDR3 DNA is TGTGCCAGCTTCGACAGGGAAATTAGCGGGAGTTCCGATACGCAGTATTTT. Translation gives CASFDREISGSSDTQYF.

The sample holds a few counts of this clonotype. The chain carries TRBV24-1 and TRBJ2-3; D gene ambiguous. The CDR3 covers 12 residues. Germline V gene sequence: CDR1 KGHDR, CDR2 SFDVKD. V lost 6 bases to trimming and J lost 4 bases, with 7 bases between them. The CDR3 DNA reads as TGTGCCACCAGTCCGGCCTCAGATACGCAGTATTTT. This codes for CATSPASDTQYF.

This clonotype was observed many times. This chain's CDR3 is CASSLRDSSNQPQHF. In nucleotides, the CDR3 is TGTGCCAGCTCACTAAGGGACAGTAGCAATCAGCCCCAGCATTTT. The chain carries TRBV18 and TRBJ1-5; 7 bases align to TRBD1. This CDR3 comprises 15 residues. The junction had 3 bases not matched to a gene; V was cut back by 4 bases and J by 0 bases. CDR1 is KGHSH, CDR2 LQKENI, per germline.

The V and J genes are TRBV29-1 and TRBJ2-7, with D possibly called TRBD1 or TRBD2 (5 bases each). The germline V and J ends were trimmed by 7 bases and 3 bases, with 13 bases remaining between them. Per the germline V gene, CDR1 is SQVTM and CDR2 is ANQGSEA. The CDR3 sequence is 12 residues long. CDR3 in amino acids: CSGGRDGYEQYF. The CDR3 nucleotides are TGCAGCGGTGGCCGGGACGGCTACGAGCAGTACTTC.

J is TRBJ2-5 and V is TRBV30, with 13 bases aligning to TRBD2. The germline CDR1 and CDR2 sequences are GTSNPN and SVGIG (reference sequence). The CDR3 spans 16 residues. The ends lost 1 base at V and 6 bases at J; junction bases unmatched: 8. CDR3 amino acids: CAWSGFGTSGKKTQYF. The CDR3 coding sequence is TGTGCCTGGAGTGGCTTCGGGACTAGCGGGAAAAAGACCCAGTACTTC.

This clonotype has at least ten counts. This chain links TRBV27 with TRBJ2-7; tentatively, D is TRBD2 (6 bases). The CDR3 has 16 residues. The V end was cut by 6 bases, the J end by 4 bases, with 22 bases between. The germline CDR1 and CDR2 sequences are MNHEY and SMNVEV (reference sequence). CDR3 sequence: CASSSPLQGGRYEQYF. CDR3 sequence (DNA): TGTGCCAGCAGCTCGCCACTTCAAGGAGGGCGTTACGAGCAGTACTTC.

This clonotype was observed many times. The chain joins TRBV29-1 to TRBJ2-5, with 9 bases fitting TRBD2. V shed 3 bases and J 5 bases; nucleotides not matched to a gene: 7. The CDR3 is made up of 14 amino acids. Germline-derived CDR1 and CDR2 are SQVTM and ANQGSEA. The CDR3 DNA is TGCAGCGTTGAGGTAGCGGGAGTTAAGGAGACCCAGTACTTC. The encoded protein is CSVEVAGVKETQYF. The full variable domain, its missing parts supplied by reference TRBV29-1 and TRBJ2-5, is SAVISQKPSRDICQRGTSLTIQCQVDSQVTMMFWYRQQPGQSLTLIATANQGSEATYESGFVIDKFPISRPNLTFSTLTVSNMSPEDSSIYLCSVEVAGVKETQYFGPGTRLLVL.

This clonotype showed up many times. The J gene is TRBJ2-7, the V gene TRBV7-2, with 10 bases aligning to TRBD2. With V trimmed by 5 bases and J by 0 bases, 7 bases remained unmatched. Looked up from germline, CDR1 is SGHTA and CDR2 is FQGNSA. CDR3 length: 16 residues. CDR3 nucleotide sequence: TGTGCCAGCAGCCGATTAGCGGGAGGTAGCTCCTACGAGCAGTACTTC. This sequence encodes CASSRLAGGSSYEQYF.

This clonotype has a count of ten or more. The rearrangement links TRBV20-1 to TRBJ2-3; D is perhaps TRBD2 (5 bases). Germline assignment: CDR1 DFQATT and CDR2 SNEGSKA (reference sequence). V dropped 1 base and J dropped 0 bases, with 8 bases sitting between them. The CDR3 totals 14 residues. CDR3 coding DNA: TGCAGTGCTAGAGGCGAGCGGAGCACAGATACGCAGTATTTT. Its translation: CSARGERSTDTQYF.

As for this clonotype: Relative to the germline gene, one junction end is altered; a read error may explain this. This sequence joins TRBV28 and TRBJ2-4; D might be TRBD2 (5 bases). CDR3 length equals 14 residues. Per the germline V gene, CDR1 is MDHEN and CDR2 is SYDVKM. This chain's CDR3 is CASSERVAKNIQCF. The CDR3 bases are TGTGCCAGCAGTGAGAGGGTAGCCAAAAACATTCAGTGCTTC. The whole variable domain, filled in from reference TRBV28 and TRBJ2-4, reads DVKVTQSSRYLVKRTGEKVFLECVQDMDHENMFWYRQDPGLGLRLIYFSYDVKMKEKGDIPEGYSVSREKKERFSLILESASTNQTSMYLCASSERVAKNIQCFGAGTRLSVL.

This clonotype was seen ten or more times. V usage is TRBV20-1 and J usage is TRBJ1-2; 10 nucleotides match TRBD1. CDR3 size: 14 residues. Germline V gene lookup returns CDR1 DFQATT and CDR2 SNEGSKA (reference sequence). V was clipped by 3 bases and J by 9 bases; unmatched bases: 10. The CDR3, as DNA: TGCAGTGCTAGCAACGGAGGGACAGGGGCCCGCTACACCTTC. The encoded protein is CSASNGGTGARYTF.

The gene calls are TRBV5-4 and TRBJ2-1; 7 bases are a match to TRBD2. CDR1 is SGHNT and CDR2 is YYREEE in the germline V gene (reference sequence). CDR3 size: 13 residues. CDR3 region: CGPGEGSYNEQFF. In DNA form, the CDR3 reads TGTGGTCCCGGGGAGGGCTCCTACAATGAGCAGTTCTTC.

The J gene is TRBJ2-7, the V gene TRBV6-1; D might be TRBD2 (5 bases). CDR3 size: 15 residues. V gave up 5 bases and J gave up 2 bases, with 16 bases separating them. The germline gives CDR1 MNHNS, CDR2 SASEGT. The CDR3 here is CASSPVRAAAYEQYF. CDR3 DNA: TGTGCCAGCAGTCCTGTGCGGGCAGCTGCCTACGAGCAGTACTTC.

This clonotype was observed at least ten times. This chain joins TRBV28 and TRBJ2-7; D is possibly TRBD2 (5 bases). The CDR3 runs 13 residues. Trimming removed 5 bases from V and 3 bases from J, with 11 bases in between. CDR1 MDHEN and CDR2 SYDVKM come from the germline V gene. In nucleotides, the CDR3 is TGTGCCAGCAGTATGCTCCGGGACTACGAGCAGTACTTC. This translates into CASSMLRDYEQYF.

Comments on this clonotype: One end of the junction fails to match germline, which may point to a read error. The chain carries TRBV19 and TRBJ2-3; D call uncertain. The germline CDR1 and CDR2 sequences are LNHDA and SQIVND (reference sequence). The CDR3 runs to 13 residues. CDR3: CASSIVTSDTQYF. CDR3 nucleotide sequence: TGTGCCAGTAGCATAGTTACCTCAGATACGCAGTATTTT.

Remarks on this clonotype: A single base separates this from a much larger clone, so it may be a read error. The rearrangement joins TRBV2 to TRBJ2-7, with TRBD1 matching 9 bases. The ends lost 11 bases at V and 5 bases at J; junction bases unmatched: 28. The CDR3 runs 19 residues. The germline V gene encodes CDR1 SNHLY and CDR2 FYNNEI. The DNA of the CDR3 is TGTGCCTTCCTCTCCGGGAACCATTGGAGGGGACAGGGTCTCCACGAGCAGTACTTC. Amino acid sequence: CAFLSGNHWRGQGLHEQYF.

This clonotype was counted ten times or more. This CDR3 reads CASSQVVHEQYF. Here the CDR3 DNA reads TGTGCCAGCAGCCAAGTGGTCCACGAGCAGTACTTC. The chain links TRBV3-1 to TRBJ2-7; no firm D call. The CDR3 has 12 amino acids. Germline CDR1 is LGHDT and CDR2 is YNNKEL (reference sequence). The V gene lost 1 base and the J gene lost 5 bases, with 6 bases spanning the gap.

This clonotype appeared a few times. The chain employs TRBV7-6 and TRBJ2-7, with 9 positions matching TRBD1. CDR3 size: 14 residues. V shed 4 bases and J 4 bases; nucleotides not matched to a gene: 5. Germline V gene lookup returns CDR1 SGHVS and CDR2 FNYEAQ. The CDR3 region is CASSSQGAQYEQYF. The CDR3 nucleotides are TGTGCCAGCAGCTCACAGGGGGCGCAGTACGAGCAGTACTTC.